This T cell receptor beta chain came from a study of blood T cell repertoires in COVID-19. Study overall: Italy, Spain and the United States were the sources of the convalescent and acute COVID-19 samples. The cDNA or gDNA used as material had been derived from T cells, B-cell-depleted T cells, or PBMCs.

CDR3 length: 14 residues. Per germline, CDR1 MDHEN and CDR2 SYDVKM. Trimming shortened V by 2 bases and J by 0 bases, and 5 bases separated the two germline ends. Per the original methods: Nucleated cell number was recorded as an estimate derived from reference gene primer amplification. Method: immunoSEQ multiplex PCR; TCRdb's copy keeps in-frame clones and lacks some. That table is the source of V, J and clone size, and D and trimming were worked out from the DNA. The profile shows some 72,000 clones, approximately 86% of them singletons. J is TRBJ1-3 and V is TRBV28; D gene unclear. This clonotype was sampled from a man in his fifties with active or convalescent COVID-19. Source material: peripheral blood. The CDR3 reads CASSLLRSGNTIYF. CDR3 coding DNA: TGTGCCAGCAGTTTACTCCGCTCTGGAAACACCATATATTTT.